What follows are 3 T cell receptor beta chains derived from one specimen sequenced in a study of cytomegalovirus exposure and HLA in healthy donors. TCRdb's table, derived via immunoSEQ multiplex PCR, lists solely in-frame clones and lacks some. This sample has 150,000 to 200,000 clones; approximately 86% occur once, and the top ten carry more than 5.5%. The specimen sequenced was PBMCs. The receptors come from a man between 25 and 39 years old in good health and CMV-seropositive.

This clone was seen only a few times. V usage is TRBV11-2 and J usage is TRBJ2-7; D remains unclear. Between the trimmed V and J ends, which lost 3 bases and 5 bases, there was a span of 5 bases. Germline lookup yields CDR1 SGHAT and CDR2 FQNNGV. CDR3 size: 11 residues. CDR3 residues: CASSFLDEQYF. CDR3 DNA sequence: TGTGCCAGCAGCTTCCTGGACGAGCAGTACTTC.

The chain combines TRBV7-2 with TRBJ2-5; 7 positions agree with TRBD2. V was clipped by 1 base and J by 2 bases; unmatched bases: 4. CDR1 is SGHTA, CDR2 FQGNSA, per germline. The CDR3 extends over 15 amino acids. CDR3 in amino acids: CASSLVSRGQETQYF. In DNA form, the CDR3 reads TGTGCCAGCAGCTTAGTATCGCGGGGGCAAGAGACCCAGTACTTC.

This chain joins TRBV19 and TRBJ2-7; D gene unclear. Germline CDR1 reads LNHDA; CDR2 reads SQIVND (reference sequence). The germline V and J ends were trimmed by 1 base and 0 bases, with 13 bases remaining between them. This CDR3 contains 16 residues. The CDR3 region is CASSIAGQFSSYEQYF. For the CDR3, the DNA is TGTGCCAGTAGTATAGCCGGCCAGTTCAGCTCCTACGAGCAGTACTTC.